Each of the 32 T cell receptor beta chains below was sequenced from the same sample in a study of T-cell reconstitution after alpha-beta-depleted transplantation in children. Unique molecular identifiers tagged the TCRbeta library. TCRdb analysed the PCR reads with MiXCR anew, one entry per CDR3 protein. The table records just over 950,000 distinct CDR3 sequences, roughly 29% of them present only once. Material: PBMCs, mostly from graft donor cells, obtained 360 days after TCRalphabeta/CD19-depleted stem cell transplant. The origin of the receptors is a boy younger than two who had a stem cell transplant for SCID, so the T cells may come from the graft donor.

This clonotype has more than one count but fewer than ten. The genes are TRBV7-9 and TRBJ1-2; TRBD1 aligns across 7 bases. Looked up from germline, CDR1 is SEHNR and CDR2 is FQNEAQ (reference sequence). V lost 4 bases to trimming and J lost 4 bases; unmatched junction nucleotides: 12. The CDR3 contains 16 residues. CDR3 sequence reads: CASSSALGQDVYGYTF. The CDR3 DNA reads TGTGCCAGCAGCTCCGCCCTCGGACAGGACGTCTATGGCTACACCTTC.

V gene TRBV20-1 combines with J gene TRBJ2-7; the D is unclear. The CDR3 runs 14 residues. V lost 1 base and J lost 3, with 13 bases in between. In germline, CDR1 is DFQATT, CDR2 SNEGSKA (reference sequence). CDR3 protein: CSARAPSLRYEQYF. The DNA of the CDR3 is TGCAGTGCTAGAGCGCCCTCTCTTCGCTACGAGCAGTACTTC.

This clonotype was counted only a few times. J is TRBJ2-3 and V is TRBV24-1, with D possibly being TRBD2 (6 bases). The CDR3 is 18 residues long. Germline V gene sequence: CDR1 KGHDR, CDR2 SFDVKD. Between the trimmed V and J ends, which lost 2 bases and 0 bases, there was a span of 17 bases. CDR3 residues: CATSDSRGIGRSTDTQYF. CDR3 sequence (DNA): TGTGCCACCAGTGATTCACGGGGGATAGGGCGAAGCACAGATACGCAGTATTTT.

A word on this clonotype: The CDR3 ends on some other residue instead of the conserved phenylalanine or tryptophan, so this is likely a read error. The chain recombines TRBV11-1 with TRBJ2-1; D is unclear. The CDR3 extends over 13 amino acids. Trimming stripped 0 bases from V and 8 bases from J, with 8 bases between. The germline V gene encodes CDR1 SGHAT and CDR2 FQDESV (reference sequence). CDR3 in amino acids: CASSLAHRDEQFV. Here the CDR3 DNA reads TGTGCCAGCAGCTTAGCCCATAGGGATGAGCAGTTCGTC.

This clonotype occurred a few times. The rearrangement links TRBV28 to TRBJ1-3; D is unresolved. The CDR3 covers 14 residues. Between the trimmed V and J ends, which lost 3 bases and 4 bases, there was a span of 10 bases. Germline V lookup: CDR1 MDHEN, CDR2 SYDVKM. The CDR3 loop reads CASSFPAGGNTIYF. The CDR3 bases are TGTGCCAGCAGTTTCCCGGCAGGCGGAAACACCATATATTTT.

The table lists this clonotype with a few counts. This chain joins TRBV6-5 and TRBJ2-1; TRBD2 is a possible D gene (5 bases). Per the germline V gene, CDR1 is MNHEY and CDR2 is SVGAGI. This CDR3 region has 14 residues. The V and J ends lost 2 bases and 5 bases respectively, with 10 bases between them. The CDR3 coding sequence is TGTGCCAGCAGTTACGAAACGACTAACAATGAGCAGTTCTTC. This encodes CASSYETTNNEQFF.

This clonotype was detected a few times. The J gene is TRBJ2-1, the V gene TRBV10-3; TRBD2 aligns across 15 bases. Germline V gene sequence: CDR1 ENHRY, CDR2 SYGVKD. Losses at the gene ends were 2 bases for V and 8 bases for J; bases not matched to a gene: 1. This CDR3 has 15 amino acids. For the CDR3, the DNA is TGTGCCATCAGTGAGGGGACTAGCGGGGGGTATGAGCAGTTCTTC. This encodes CAISEGTSGGYEQFF.

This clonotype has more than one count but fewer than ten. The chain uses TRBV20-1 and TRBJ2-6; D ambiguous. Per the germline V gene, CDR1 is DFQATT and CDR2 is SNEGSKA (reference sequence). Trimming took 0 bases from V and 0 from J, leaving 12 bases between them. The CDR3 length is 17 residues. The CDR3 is CSARDPRTVSGANVLTF. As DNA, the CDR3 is TGCAGTGCTAGAGATCCAAGGACGGTCTCTGGGGCCAACGTCCTGACTTTC.

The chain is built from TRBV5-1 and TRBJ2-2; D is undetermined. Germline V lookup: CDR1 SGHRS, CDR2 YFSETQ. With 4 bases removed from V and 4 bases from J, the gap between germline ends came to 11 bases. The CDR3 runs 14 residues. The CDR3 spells CASSLNFGTGELFF. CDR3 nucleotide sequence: TGCGCCAGCAGCCTCAACTTTGGCACCGGGGAGCTGTTTTTT.

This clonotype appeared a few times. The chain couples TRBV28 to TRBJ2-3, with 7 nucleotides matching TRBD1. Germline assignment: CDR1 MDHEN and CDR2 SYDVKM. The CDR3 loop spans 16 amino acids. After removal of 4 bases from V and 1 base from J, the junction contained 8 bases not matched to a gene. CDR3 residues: CASSSDTQGGTDTQYF. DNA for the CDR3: TGTGCCAGCAGTTCGGACACCCAGGGGGGCACAGATACGCAGTATTTT.

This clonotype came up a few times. CDR3 coding DNA: TGCAGTGCTAGGACGGGGAATTCACCCCTCCACTTT. Its translation: CSARTGNSPLHF. The V gene is TRBV20-1, the J gene TRBJ1-6; D gene unclear. The length of the CDR3 is 12 residues. Per the germline V gene, CDR1 is DFQATT and CDR2 is SNEGSKA (reference sequence). V lost 3 bases to trimming and J lost 7 bases, with 7 bases between them.

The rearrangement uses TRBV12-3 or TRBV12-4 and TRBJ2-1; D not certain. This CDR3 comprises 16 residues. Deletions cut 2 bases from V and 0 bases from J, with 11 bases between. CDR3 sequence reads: CASSLMGWSSYNEQFF. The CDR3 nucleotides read TGTGCCAGCAGTTTAATGGGCTGGAGCTCCTACAATGAGCAGTTCTTC.

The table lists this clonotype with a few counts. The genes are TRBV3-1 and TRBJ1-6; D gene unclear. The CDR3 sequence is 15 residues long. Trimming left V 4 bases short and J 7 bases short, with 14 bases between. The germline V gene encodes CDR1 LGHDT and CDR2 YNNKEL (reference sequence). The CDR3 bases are TGTGCCAGCAGCCGATCCGACCGAGGAAATTCACCCCTCCACTTT. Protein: CASSRSDRGNSPLHF.

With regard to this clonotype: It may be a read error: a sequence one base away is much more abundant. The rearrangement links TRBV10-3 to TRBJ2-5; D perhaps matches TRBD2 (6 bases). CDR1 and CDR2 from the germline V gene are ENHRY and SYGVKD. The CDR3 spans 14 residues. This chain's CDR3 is CVSKDGGDWETQYF. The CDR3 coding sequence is TGTGTCTCGAAGGACGGCGGGGACTGGGAGACCCAGTACTTC.

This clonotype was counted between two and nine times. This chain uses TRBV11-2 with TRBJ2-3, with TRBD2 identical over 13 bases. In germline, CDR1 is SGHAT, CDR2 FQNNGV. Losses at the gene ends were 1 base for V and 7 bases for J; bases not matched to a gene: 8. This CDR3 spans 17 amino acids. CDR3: CASSLGGLAGPRNTQYF. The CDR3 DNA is TGTGCCAGCAGCTTAGGGGGACTAGCGGGGCCTCGAAATACGCAGTATTTT.

In nucleotides, the CDR3 is TGCAGTGCCCTAGCGGGGAGCCCGGACACCGGGGAGCTGTTTTTT. Its translation is CSALAGSPDTGELFF. This chain joins TRBV20-1 and TRBJ2-2; TRBD2 aligns across 9 bases. Germline-derived CDR1 and CDR2 are DFQATT and SNEGSKA (reference sequence). J was trimmed by 3 bases and V by 6 bases; bases with no gene match: 8. The CDR3 spans 15 residues.

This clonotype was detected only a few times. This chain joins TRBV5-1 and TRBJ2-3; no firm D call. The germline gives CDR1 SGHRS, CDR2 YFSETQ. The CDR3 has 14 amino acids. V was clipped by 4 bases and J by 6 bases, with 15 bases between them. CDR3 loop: CASSQNLGRDTQYF. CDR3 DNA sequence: TGCGCCAGCAGCCAGAATCTAGGGCGCGATACGCAGTATTTT. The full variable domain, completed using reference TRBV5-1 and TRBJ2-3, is KAGVTQTPRYLIKTRGQQVTLSCSPISGHRSVSWYQQTPGQGLQFLFEYFSETQRNKGNFPGRFSGRQFSNSRSEMNVSTLELGDSALYLCASSQNLGRDTQYFGPGTRLTVL.

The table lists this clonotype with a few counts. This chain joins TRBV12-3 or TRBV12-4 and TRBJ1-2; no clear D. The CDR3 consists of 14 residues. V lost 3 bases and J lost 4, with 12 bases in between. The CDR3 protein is CASSLAKGPYGYTF. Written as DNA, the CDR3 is TGTGCCAGCAGTTTGGCCAAAGGTCCCTATGGCTACACCTTC.

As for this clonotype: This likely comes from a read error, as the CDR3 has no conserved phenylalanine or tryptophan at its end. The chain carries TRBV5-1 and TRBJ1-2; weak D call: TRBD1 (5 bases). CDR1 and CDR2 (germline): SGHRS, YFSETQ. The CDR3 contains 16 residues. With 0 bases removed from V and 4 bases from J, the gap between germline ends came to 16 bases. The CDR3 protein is CASSLAPGSQGYGYTY. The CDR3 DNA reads TGCGCCAGCAGCTTGGCCCCGGGCAGCCAGGGCTATGGCTACACCTAC.

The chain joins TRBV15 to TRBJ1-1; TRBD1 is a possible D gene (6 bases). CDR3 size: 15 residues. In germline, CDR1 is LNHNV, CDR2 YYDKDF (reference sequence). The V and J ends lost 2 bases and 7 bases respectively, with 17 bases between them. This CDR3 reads CATSRLKGGKVEAFF. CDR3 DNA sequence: TGTGCCACCAGCAGATTGAAAGGGGGGAAGGTTGAAGCTTTCTTT.

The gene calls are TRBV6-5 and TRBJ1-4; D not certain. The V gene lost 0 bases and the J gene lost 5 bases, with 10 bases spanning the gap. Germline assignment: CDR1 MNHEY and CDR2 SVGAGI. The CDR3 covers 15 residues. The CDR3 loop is CASSYSRQSNEKLFF. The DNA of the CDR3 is TGTGCCAGCAGTTACTCGAGGCAGTCAAATGAAAAACTGTTTTTT.

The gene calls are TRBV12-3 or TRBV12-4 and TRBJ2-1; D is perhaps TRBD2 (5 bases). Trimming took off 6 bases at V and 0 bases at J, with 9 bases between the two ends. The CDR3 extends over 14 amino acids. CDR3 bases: TGTGCCAGCAGGGCCGGGATCTCCTACAATGAGCAGTTCTTC. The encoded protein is CASRAGISYNEQFF.

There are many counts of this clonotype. For the CDR3, the DNA is TGTGCCAGCTGGGGGCGCCGGACCGGGGAGCTGTTTTTT. Translation gives CASWGRRTGELFF. The chain employs TRBV2 and TRBJ2-2, with D possibly matching TRBD1 (6 bases). The CDR3 sequence is 13 residues long. Trimming stripped 8 bases from V and 5 bases from J, with 12 bases between. Germline values: CDR1 SNHLY, CDR2 FYNNEI. The variable domain in full, with the rest retrieved from reference TRBV2 and TRBJ2-2, is EPEVTQTPSHQVTQMGQEVILRCVPISNHLYFYWYRQILGQKVEFLVSFYNNEISEKSEIFDDQFSVERPDGSNFTLKIRSTKLEDSAMYFCASWGRRTGELFFGEGSRLTVL.

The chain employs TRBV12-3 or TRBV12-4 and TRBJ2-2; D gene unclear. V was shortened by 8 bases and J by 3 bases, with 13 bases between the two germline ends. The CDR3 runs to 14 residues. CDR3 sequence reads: CASSTGTDTGELFF. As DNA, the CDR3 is TGTGCCAGCTCGACGGGCACTGACACCGGGGAGCTGTTTTTT.

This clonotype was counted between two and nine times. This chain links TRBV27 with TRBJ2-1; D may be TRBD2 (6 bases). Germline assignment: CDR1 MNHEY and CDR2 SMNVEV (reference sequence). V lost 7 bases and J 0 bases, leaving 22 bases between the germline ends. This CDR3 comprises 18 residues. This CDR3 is CASTTWERAGSSYNEQFF. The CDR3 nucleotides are TGTGCCAGCACTACTTGGGAGCGGGCGGGGAGCTCCTACAATGAGCAGTTCTTC.

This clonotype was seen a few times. CDR3 protein: CSEETQYF. CDR3 nucleotide sequence: TGCAGTGAAGAGACCCAGTACTTC. This rearrangement joins TRBV20-1 to TRBJ2-5, with D uncertain. There are 8 residues in the CDR3. Germline values: CDR1 DFQATT, CDR2 SNEGSKA (reference sequence). The V end lost 7 bases, the J end lost 3 bases, and 0 bases lay between the germline ends.

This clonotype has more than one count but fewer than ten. CDR3 sequence: CSARAGDRGPTEAFF. The CDR3 region has the DNA TGCAGTGCTAGAGCTGGGGACAGGGGGCCCACTGAAGCTTTCTTT. V usage is TRBV20-1 and J usage is TRBJ1-1; TRBD1 matches 12 bases. This CDR3 comprises 15 residues. The J segment lost 4 bases and the V segment lost 1 base, leaving 4 bases of the junction unmatched. Germline V lookup: CDR1 DFQATT, CDR2 SNEGSKA (reference sequence).

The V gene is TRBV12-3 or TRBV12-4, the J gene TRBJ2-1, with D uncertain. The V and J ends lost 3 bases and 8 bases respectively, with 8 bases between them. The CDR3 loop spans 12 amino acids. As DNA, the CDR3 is TGTGCCAGCAGTTTCGTGGTCGATGAGCAGTTCTTC. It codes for CASSFVVDEQFF.

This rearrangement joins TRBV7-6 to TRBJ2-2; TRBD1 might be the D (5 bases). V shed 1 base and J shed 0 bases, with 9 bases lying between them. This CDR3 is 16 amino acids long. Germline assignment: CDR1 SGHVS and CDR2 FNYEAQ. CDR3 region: CASSLVDTPNTGELFF. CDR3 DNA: TGTGCCAGCAGCTTAGTGGACACCCCGAACACCGGGGAGCTGTTTTTT.

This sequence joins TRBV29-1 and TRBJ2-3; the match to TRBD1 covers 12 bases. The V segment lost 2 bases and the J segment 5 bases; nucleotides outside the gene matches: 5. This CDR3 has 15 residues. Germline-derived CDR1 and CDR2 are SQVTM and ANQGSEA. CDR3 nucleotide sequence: TGCAGCGTTGAACCGGGACAGGGGGCTGGAGATACGCAGTATTTT. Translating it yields CSVEPGQGAGDTQYF.

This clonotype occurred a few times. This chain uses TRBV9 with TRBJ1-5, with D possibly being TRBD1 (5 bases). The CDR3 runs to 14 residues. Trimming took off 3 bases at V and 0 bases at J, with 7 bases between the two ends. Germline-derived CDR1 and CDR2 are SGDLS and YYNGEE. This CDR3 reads CASSEGYSNQPQHF. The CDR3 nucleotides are TGTGCCAGCAGCGAGGGGTATAGCAATCAGCCCCAGCATTTT. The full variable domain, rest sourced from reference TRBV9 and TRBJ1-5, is DSGVTQTPKHLITATGQRVTLRCSPRSGDLSVYWYQQSLDQGLQFLIQYYNGEERAKGNILERFSAQQFPDLHSELNLSSLELGDSALYFCASSEGYSNQPQHFGDGTRLSIL.

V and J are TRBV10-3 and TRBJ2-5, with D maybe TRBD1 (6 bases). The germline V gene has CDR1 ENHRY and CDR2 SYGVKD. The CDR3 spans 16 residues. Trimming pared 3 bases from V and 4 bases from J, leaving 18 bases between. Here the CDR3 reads CAISEGSGARTETQYF. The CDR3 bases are TGTGCCATCAGTGAAGGGTCAGGGGCGCGCACAGAGACCCAGTACTTC.